These 18 T cell receptor beta chains share one sample of origin, sequenced in a study of regulatory T cells in long-lasting Graves disease. Specified time point: persistent/refractory GD, antithyroid drugs over 5 years with positive TRAb. Extracted PBMC RNA gave rise to the TCR library. Sequencing libraries for TCR beta were prepared with iRepertoire HTBI primers and Arm-PCR of CDR3 regions. Each CDR3 protein gets one entry after TCRdb re-called the multiplex PCR reads with MiXCR. Of hundreds of thousands of distinct CDR3 sequences in the sample, 21% were seen once. The sequences come from peripheral blood mononuclear cells (PBMCs), collected when the disease was refractory, from a patient treated with antithyroid drugs. The origin of the receptors is a female donor with Graves disease.

The chain joins TRBV30 to TRBJ2-7; D possibly uses TRBD1 or TRBD2 (5 bases each). V was pared by 0 bases and J by 8 bases, with 17 bases between. This CDR3 spans 14 amino acids. Per the germline V gene, CDR1 is GTSNPN and CDR2 is SVGIG (reference sequence). CDR3 coding DNA: TGTGCCTGGAGTGTATACAGGACTCGAGGACAGCAGTACTTC. Protein sequence: CAWSVYRTRGQQYF.

In its sample, this clonotype was seen a few times. This chain joins TRBV28 and TRBJ1-1; D ambiguous. The ends were cut back, 5 bases at V and 8 bases at J, with 12 bases in the middle. Germline loops: CDR1 MDHEN, CDR2 SYDVKM. CDR3 length: 12 amino acids. The CDR3 DNA follows: TGTGCCAGCAGTCCACCTCACGGGGAAGCTTTCTTT. Protein sequence: CASSPPHGEAFF. Full variable domain (rest looked up from reference TRBV28 and TRBJ1-1): DVKVTQSSRYLVKRTGEKVFLECVQDMDHENMFWYRQDPGLGLRLIYFSYDVKMKEKGDIPEGYSVSREKKERFSLILESASTNQTSMYLCASSPPHGEAFFGQGTRLTVV.

V gene TRBV6-2 or TRBV6-3 combines with J gene TRBJ1-2, with no clear D. With 0 bases removed from V and 8 bases from J, the gap between germline ends came to 13 bases. This CDR3 has 14 amino acids. Per germline, CDR1 MNHEY and CDR2 SVGEGT. The chain's CDR3 is CASSYSPAGLGYTF. CDR3 coding DNA: TGTGCCAGCAGTTACTCTCCCGCAGGTTTAGGCTACACCTTC.

This clonotype was picked up many times. The V and J genes are TRBV28 and TRBJ1-6; the match to TRBD1 covers 7 bases. J lost 14 bases, V lost 4 bases, and 11 bases had no gene match. Germline V gene sequence: CDR1 MDHEN, CDR2 SYDVKM. This CDR3 spans 14 amino acids. The chain's CDR3 is CASSWDRPSWALHF. The CDR3 region has the DNA TGTGCCAGCAGTTGGGACAGACCAAGTTGGGCCCTCCACTTT.

This clonotype was detected ten times or more. The CDR3 spells CASSWPGTGGEKLFF. The CDR3, as DNA: TGTGCCAGCAGCTGGCCCGGGACAGGGGGTGAAAAACTGTTTTTT. The rearrangement links TRBV7-2 to TRBJ1-4, with TRBD1 identical over 11 bases. The CDR3 spans 15 residues. Germline CDR1 SGHTA, CDR2 FQGNSA. The trim removed 4 bases at V and 7 bases at J, leaving 5 bases unmatched.

This clonotype was recorded a few times. The V and J genes are TRBV6-2 or TRBV6-3 and TRBJ1-5; D perhaps matches TRBD1 (5 bases). The V gene lost 5 bases and the J gene lost 2 bases, with 13 bases spanning the gap. The CDR3 contains 15 residues. Germline V gene data show CDR1 as MNHEY and CDR2 as SVGEGT. In DNA form, the CDR3 reads TGTGCCAGCAGTGCCCCCGCGGGGGGCAATCAGCCCCAGCATTTT. Translated: CASSAPAGGNQPQHF.

Only a few counts were recorded for this clonotype. V is TRBV28 and J is TRBJ2-3; TRBD2 is a possible D gene (5 bases). The V end lost 10 bases, the J end lost 4 bases, and 9 bases lay between the germline ends. Germline assignment: CDR1 MDHEN and CDR2 SYDVKM. This CDR3 is built from 11 residues. CDR3 amino acids: CATGLSDTQYF. The CDR3, as DNA: TGTGCCACCGGACTTTCAGATACGCAGTATTTT.

The CDR3 protein is CASSLAPRYEQYF. CDR3 coding DNA: TGTGCCAGCAGTTTAGCCCCCAGGTACGAGCAGTACTTC. The chain carries TRBV27 and TRBJ2-7; no firm D call. V was cut by 2 bases and J by 4 bases, with 9 bases left in between. Germline assignment: CDR1 MNHEY and CDR2 SMNVEV (reference sequence). The CDR3 totals 13 residues.

This clonotype appeared many times. This sequence joins TRBV29-1 and TRBJ2-6; D uncertain. CDR3 length: 13 amino acids. V shed 4 bases and J shed 1 base, with 5 bases lying between them. The germline CDR1 and CDR2 sequences are SQVTM and ANQGSEA. CDR3 region: CSVASSGANVLTF. CDR3 DNA: TGCAGCGTTGCTTCTTCTGGGGCCAACGTCCTGACTTTC. The whole variable domain, remainder taken from reference TRBV29-1 and TRBJ2-6, is SAVISQKPSRDICQRGTSLTIQCQVDSQVTMMFWYRQQPGQSLTLIATANQGSEATYESGFVIDKFPISRPNLTFSTLTVSNMSPEDSSIYLCSVASSGANVLTFGAGSRLTVL.

Only a few counts were recorded for this clonotype. This chain links TRBV29-1 with TRBJ2-5; TRBD1 or TRBD2 may be the D gene (6 bases each). V was cut by 6 bases and J by 5 bases, with 16 bases left in between. Germline CDR1 is SQVTM and CDR2 is ANQGSEA. The CDR3 has 13 amino acids. The chain's CDR3 is CSVDDRRGETQYF. CDR3 bases: TGCAGCGTCGACGACAGGAGGGGGGAGACCCAGTACTTC.

The V gene is TRBV19, the J gene TRBJ2-7, with 13 bases fitting TRBD2. Trimming at V came to 5 bases and at J to 7 bases, leaving 5 bases not matched to a gene. Germline V gene lookup returns CDR1 LNHDA and CDR2 SQIVND (reference sequence). There are 14 residues in the CDR3. CDR3 residues: CASSPGTSGKEQYF. CDR3 DNA sequence: TGTGCCAGTAGTCCCGGGACTAGCGGGAAAGAGCAGTACTTC.

On this clonotype itself: Just one base apart from a much larger clone, this may be a read error. The rearrangement joins TRBV6-1 to TRBJ1-6; D uncertain. The CDR3 extends over 13 amino acids. The V gene lost 3 bases and the J gene lost 9 bases, with 9 bases spanning the gap. CDR1 and CDR2 from the germline V gene are MNHNS and SASEGT. DNA of the CDR3: TGTGCCAGCAGTGACAGTAACGGTTCACCCCTCCACTTT. This gives the protein CASSDSNGSPLHF.

The chain recombines TRBV2 with TRBJ2-1; a weak D match, TRBD2 (6 bases). The CDR3 is 14 amino acids. The V gene lost 10 bases and the J gene lost 0 bases, with 13 bases spanning the gap. The germline gives CDR1 SNHLY, CDR2 FYNNEI. This chain's CDR3 is CATIPGSSYNEQFF. In DNA form, the CDR3 reads TGTGCCACCATACCCGGGAGCTCCTACAATGAGCAGTTCTTC.

This clonotype was found many times. The chain has TRBV28 and TRBJ2-5; possibly TRBD2 for D (6 bases). CDR1 is MDHEN, CDR2 SYDVKM, per germline. This CDR3 comprises 16 residues. V gave up 2 bases and J gave up 3 bases, with 16 bases separating them. This chain's CDR3 is CASSLGTGLRKETQYF. Here the CDR3 DNA reads TGTGCCAGCAGTTTAGGGACGGGACTCCGAAAAGAGACCCAGTACTTC. The whole variable domain, filled in from reference TRBV28 and TRBJ2-5, reads DVKVTQSSRYLVKRTGEKVFLECVQDMDHENMFWYRQDPGLGLRLIYFSYDVKMKEKGDIPEGYSVSREKKERFSLILESASTNQTSMYLCASSLGTGLRKETQYFGPGTRLLVL.

There are many counts of this clonotype. The V call is TRBV20-1, the J call TRBJ1-2, with D unresolved. The germline V and J ends were trimmed by 1 base and 6 bases, with 12 bases remaining between them. The length of the CDR3 is 13 residues. Germline V CDR1 and CDR2: DFQATT, SNEGSKA (reference sequence). In DNA form, the CDR3 reads TGCAGTGCTAGAGGGCCGGGAATGGATGGCTACACCTTC. Amino acids: CSARGPGMDGYTF.

This clonotype appeared a few times. CDR3 bases: TGTGCCAGCAAGTTACTACCGGGACAGGGCAACTATGGCTACACCTTC. Its protein product is CASKLLPGQGNYGYTF. V is TRBV12-3 or TRBV12-4 and J is TRBJ1-2; 9 positions match TRBD1. CDR3 length: 16 amino acids. The junction had 11 bases not matched to a gene; V was cut back by 7 bases and J by 2 bases.

This clonotype occurred many times. The chain is built from TRBV7-9 and TRBJ2-5, with D possibly matching TRBD1 (6 bases). V gave up 7 bases and J gave up 1 base, with 16 bases separating them. The CDR3 contains 15 residues. The germline gives CDR1 SEHNR, CDR2 FQNEAQ (reference sequence). CDR3: CASNLQQGSQETQYF. Written as DNA, the CDR3 is TGTGCCAGCAACCTCCAACAGGGCTCCCAAGAGACCCAGTACTTC.

This clonotype was picked up many times. V is TRBV5-1 and J is TRBJ1-4; 10 bases line up with TRBD1. V lost 0 bases, J lost 8 bases, and 7 bases stayed unmatched. The V gene's germline CDR1 is SGHRS and CDR2 YFSETQ. The CDR3 runs 16 residues. For the CDR3, the DNA is TGCGCCAGCAGCTTGGACTGGAGGACAGGGGGAGAAAAACTGTTTTTT. It codes for CASSLDWRTGGEKLFF. The full variable domain, its missing parts supplied by reference TRBV5-1 and TRBJ1-4, is KAGVTQTPRYLIKTRGQQVTLSCSPISGHRSVSWYQQTPGQGLQFLFEYFSETQRNKGNFPGRFSGRQFSNSRSEMNVSTLELGDSALYLCASSLDWRTGGEKLFFGSGTQLSVL.